This TCR beta chain was recovered during a study of blood T cell repertoires in COVID-19. Study background: Researchers got acute and convalescent COVID-19 samples from the United States, Italy and Spain.

Source study methods: Amplifying reference gene primers gave estimates of nucleated cell counts. The repertoire was sequenced with immunoSEQ multiplex PCR; TCRdb's copy has only in-frame clones and lacks some. Clone size and the V and J calls come from that table; the DNA yielded D and trimming. Found here are approximately 240,000 clones, approximately 79% of them singletons; the top ten hold 4.9%. Germline CDR1 and CDR2: SQVTM and ANQGSEA. The CDR3 consists of 14 residues. The V and J ends lost 5 bases and 9 bases respectively, with 20 bases between them. Material: peripheral blood. V and J are TRBV29-1 and TRBJ1-5, with a tentative D call TRBD1 (6 bases). This clonotype was obtained from a woman older than 75 with active or convalescent COVID-19. This CDR3 is CSVQVSGGGGPQHF. The CDR3, as DNA: TGCAGCGTTCAGGTCTCGGGGGGCGGTGGGCCCCAGCATTTT.